The rows below give T cell receptor beta chains drawn from one sample of a study of blood T cell repertoires in COVID-19. Generated by immunoSEQ multiplex PCR, the TCRdb table keeps only in-frame clones and is missing some. The table lists roughly 68,000 clones, 88% of them singletons. Sequenced material: PBMCs or T cells enriched from blood (not recorded which). These receptors originate from a woman between 35 and 50 years old who had recovered from COVID-19. Each CDR3 is given with its conserved first and last residue. The order of the fields is D gene, V gene, J gene, clone size, CDR3 protein, CDR3 DNA. A D gene is named only where the DNA matches it firmly. Where a row states a size, it is once, few, many or the class of an expanded clone; other rows omit it.

.,TRBV7-9,TRBJ1-1,.,CASSLVLERAEAFF,TGTGCCAGCAGCTTAGTTCTGGAGAGGGCTGAAGCTTTCTTT
TRBD1,TRBV7-9,TRBJ1-5,.,CASSLGTDNQPQHF,TGTGCCAGCAGTCTAGGGACAGACAATCAGCCCCAGCATTTT
.,TRBV7-8,TRBJ1-2,.,CASSRSPTGLEEGYTF,TGTGCCAGCAGCCGATCCCCTACAGGGCTCGAGGAGGGCTACACCTTC
.,TRBV15,TRBJ1-1,.,CATSRDREAFF,TGTGCCACCAGCAGAGATCGTGAAGCTTTCTTT
.,TRBV10-1,TRBJ1-1,.,CASSEGGFSADTEAFF,TGCGCCAGCAGCGAGGGAGGATTTAGTGCGGACACTGAAGCTTTCTTT
.,TRBV5-6,TRBJ1-2,.,CASSLSLGRRSYGYTF,TGTGCCAGCAGCTTGAGTTTGGGGCGAAGGAGCTATGGCTACACCTTC
.,TRBV19,TRBJ2-3,.,CASSMYSDTDTQYF,TGTGCCAGTAGTATGTACAGTGACACAGATACGCAGTATTTT
TRBD1,TRBV5-4,TRBJ1-2,once,CASSLGGGGVFGYTF,TGTGCCAGCAGCTTGGGCGGAGGGGGCGTCTTCGGCTACACCTTC
TRBD2,TRBV7-3,TRBJ2-3,.,CASSPSGGASDTQYF,TGTGCCAGCAGCCCCAGCGGGGGGGCCAGTGATACGCAGTATTTT
.,TRBV6-5,TRBJ1-6,.,CASSFLNSPLHF,TGTGCCAGCAGTTTCCTCAATTCACCCCTCCACTTT
TRBD1,TRBV19,TRBJ1-2,.,CASSSYRGRNYGYTF,TGTGCCAGTTCAAGTTACAGGGGGCGAAACTATGGCTACACCTTC
.,TRBV20-1,TRBJ2-2,.,CSASLPGRAGELFF,TGCAGTGCTAGTTTGCCGGGGAGAGCCGGGGAGCTGTTTTTT
.,TRBV3-1/TRBV3-2,TRBJ2-6,.,CASSQDLRVASSGANVLTF,TGTGCCAGCAGCCAAGATCTTAGGGTAGCGAGCTCTGGGGCCAACGTCCTGACTTTC
.,TRBV4-2,TRBJ2-7,few,CASSQVREGAGEQYF,TGTGCCAGCAGCCAAGTTCGGGAGGGGGCAGGCGAGCAGTACTTC
.,TRBV7-9,TRBJ1-1,few,CASSAGWRDDTEAFF,TGTGCCAGCAGCGCCGGCTGGAGGGACGACACTGAAGCTTTCTTT
TRBD1,TRBV19,TRBJ2-6,.,CATRDSPGANVLTF,TGTGCCACCAGGGACAGCCCTGGGGCCAACGTCCTGACTTTC
TRBD1,TRBV12-5,TRBJ1-1,.,CASGKTGSRTEAFF,TGTGCTAGTGGCAAGACAGGGTCTAGGACTGAAGCTTTCTTT
TRBD1,TRBV10-1,TRBJ1-2,.,CASSESTGGYGYTF,TGCGCCAGCAGTGAGTCGACAGGGGGCTATGGCTACACCTTC
TRBD2,TRBV5-1,TRBJ2-1,.,CASSTLSGLAGGHSYNEQFF,TGCGCCAGCAGCACACTTTCCGGGCTAGCGGGGGGGCACTCCTACAATGAGCAGTTCTTC
.,TRBV11-3,TRBJ2-3,once,CASSQGQEPDTQYF,TGTGCCAGCAGCCAGGGGCAGGAGCCCGATACGCAGTATTTT
TRBD2,TRBV28,TRBJ2-1,.,CASDVAGSYNEQFF,TGTGCCAGCGACGTAGCGGGGTCGTACAATGAGCAGTTCTTC
TRBD1,TRBV7-6,TRBJ2-2,.,CASSQKGGPGRNTGELFF,TGTGCCAGCAGCCAAAAAGGGGGCCCGGGTCGGAACACCGGGGAGCTGTTTTTT
TRBD2,TRBV5-1,TRBJ2-3,.,CASSRGGLSSTDTQYF,TGCGCCAGCAGCCGGGGGGGACTCTCTAGCACAGATACGCAGTATTTT
TRBD1,TRBV19,TRBJ1-6,once,CASCIYRGQGASSYNSPLHF,TGTGCCAGTTGCATATACAGGGGACAGGGGGCGAGCTCCTATAATTCACCCCTCCACTTT
TRBD1,TRBV3-1/TRBV3-2,TRBJ1-6,.,CASSLGTGAYSPLHF,TGTGCCAGCAGCCTAGGGACAGGGGCCTACTCACCCCTCCACTTT
.,TRBV7-9,TRBJ2-3,.,CASSLGASSDTQYF,TGTGCCAGCAGCTTGGGGGCGTCCTCAGATACGCAGTATTTT
TRBD2,TRBV10-3,TRBJ2-5,.,CAIRGTSGASETQYF,TGTGCCATCAGAGGGACTAGCGGGGCTTCGGAGACCCAGTACTTC
.,TRBV6-2/TRBV6-3,TRBJ1-6,.,CASSYAVRGYGYSPLHF,TGTGCCAGCAGTTACGCCGTTCGAGGCTATGGGTATTCACCCCTCCACTTT
.,TRBV19,TRBJ2-1,.,CASKSSARVPNEQFF,TGTGCCAGTAAATCTTCGGCTAGAGTTCCCAATGAGCAGTTCTTC
.,TRBV5-1,TRBJ1-2,.,CASSPDRNYGYTF,TGCGCCAGCAGCCCGGACAGAAACTATGGCTACACCTTC
.,TRBV15,TRBJ1-1,.,CATSSGGRVAEAFF,TGTGCCACCAGCAGTGGGGGGAGGGTCGCTGAAGCTTTCTTT
TRBD2,TRBV5-6,TRBJ2-5,once,CASSLDSGGETQYF,TGTGCCAGCAGCTTGGATTCGGGAGGCGAGACCCAGTACTTC
TRBD1,TRBV4-2,TRBJ2-7,.,CASSLGTGTGGSEQYF,TGTGCCAGCAGCCTAGGAACCGGGACAGGGGGAAGCGAGCAGTACTTC
.,TRBV25-1,TRBJ1-1,.,CASSEYYAPRGMNTEAFF,TGTGCCAGCAGTGAATATTATGCCCCCCGGGGGATGAACACTGAAGCTTTCTTT
TRBD1,TRBV27,TRBJ2-7,once,CASSFSGVGQAPYEQYF,TGTGCCAGCAGTTTCTCTGGGGTCGGACAGGCGCCCTACGAGCAGTACTTC
.,TRBV11-3,TRBJ2-2,.,CASSLSTGFMGANTGELFF,TGTGCCAGCAGCTTAAGTACCGGATTTATGGGCGCGAACACCGGGGAGCTGTTTTTT
.,TRBV14,TRBJ2-1,.,CASSQVRVNEQFF,TGTGCCAGCAGCCAAGTCCGGGTCAATGAGCAGTTCTTC
.,TRBV6-5,TRBJ2-2,.,CASSSRDVTGELFF,TGTGCCAGCAGTTCCAGGGATGTCACCGGGGAGCTGTTTTTT
.,TRBV10-3,TRBJ1-1,.,CATGEGLEAFF,TGTGCCACCGGGGAGGGGCTCGAAGCTTTCTTT
.,TRBV5-6,TRBJ1-1,.,CASSRTAGTEAFF,TGTGCCAGCAGCAGGACCGCGGGAACTGAAGCTTTCTTT
TRBD1,TRBV27,TRBJ2-7,few,CASRPTFGDRVHEQYF,TGTGCCAGCAGACCCACGTTCGGGGACAGGGTCCACGAGCAGTACTTC
.,TRBV5-1,TRBJ1-3,.,CASSLDPVSGNTIYF,TGCGCCAGCAGCTTGGATCCAGTCTCTGGAAACACCATATATTTT
.,TRBV5-6,TRBJ1-3,once,CASSFFIQGFSGNTIYF,TGTGCCAGCAGCTTTTTCATTCAGGGCTTCTCTGGAAACACCATATATTTT
.,TRBV10-2,TRBJ2-5,.,CASRGWGGLETQYF,TGCGCCAGCAGAGGTTGGGGGGGGCTGGAGACCCAGTACTTC
TRBD1,TRBV19,TRBJ1-1,few,CASSMMLSFGTGNTEAFF,TGTGCCAGTAGTATGATGTTGAGTTTTGGGACAGGGAACACTGAAGCTTTCTTT
TRBD1,TRBV14,TRBJ1-1,.,CASSQRVGQGGAFF,TGTGCCAGCAGCCAAAGAGTTGGACAGGGGGGCGCTTTCTTT
TRBD1,TRBV5-5,TRBJ1-4,.,CASSFTGGSNEKLFF,TGTGCCAGCAGCTTTACAGGGGGCTCTAATGAAAAACTGTTTTTT
TRBD1,TRBV5-1,TRBJ2-2,.,CASSLTLDRPTGELFF,TGCGCCAGCAGCCTTACTCTGGACAGGCCCACCGGGGAGCTGTTTTTT
.,TRBV19,TRBJ1-6,.,CASSSPEGLGSYNSPLHF,TGTGCCAGTAGTTCTCCGGAGGGGCTCGGCTCCTATAATTCACCCCTCCACTTT
TRBD1,TRBV18,TRBJ2-7,.,CASSPNRGSYEQYF,TGTGCCAGCTCACCGAACAGGGGATCCTACGAGCAGTACTTC
.,TRBV6-4,TRBJ1-4,.,CASSYRLNEKLFF,TGTGCCAGCAGTTACAGGCTAAATGAAAAACTGTTTTTT
TRBD2,TRBV27,TRBJ2-3,.,CASSLGGGITDTQYF,TGTGCCAGCAGTTTAGGGGGGGGAATCACAGATACGCAGTATTTT